This T cell receptor beta chain emerged from a study of CD8 T cells in Susac syndrome. Study-level results: The study's TCR sequencing and HLA analysis drew on a certain number of individuals. That number was acknowledged as relatively small.

The CDR3 is made up of 17 amino acids. Germline trimming cut 7 bases from V and 0 bases from J; bases unmatched to any gene: 7. The germline V gene encodes CDR1 SGHAT and CDR2 FQNNGV. On this clonotype itself: Its target is not known.

RNA totalling roughly 0.5 to 1 ug underwent reverse transcription with random hexamers. Amplification of the TCR beta CDR3 was carried out by immunoSEQ multiplex PCR, which spanned a total of 54 Vbeta and 13 Jbeta segments. Via MiXCR, TCRdb re-called the immunoSEQ multiplex PCR reads, giving one row per CDR3 protein. The data contain hundreds of thousands of distinct CDR3 sequences, 95% of them singletons. The sequencing sample was made of CD4+ T cells from PBMCs. The rearrangement uses TRBV11-2 and TRBJ2-6; TRBD2 aligns across 9 bases. This TCR was recovered from a human donor with multiple sclerosis. The CDR3, as DNA: TGTGCCAGCACCCGAGCGGGGGGAGTCTCTGGGGCCAACGTCCTGACTTTC. It codes for CASTRAGGVSGANVLTF.